The rows below give T cell receptor beta chains drawn from one sample of a study of shared clonotypes between healthy human individuals. Sequencing was performed with immunoSEQ multiplex PCR; in TCRdb, only in-frame clones are kept and a portion is missing. The repertoire includes about 2 million clones, about 95% of them detected once, and around 1.1% sits in the top ten. The specimen was naive CD8+ T cells sorted from blood. All receptors come from a man aged 18 to 35 in good health. Both conserved end residues are part of each CDR3. Fields, in order: D gene, J gene, V gene, clone size, CDR3 protein, CDR3 DNA. D genes are given only for firm matches. Expanded clones get a size class; other rows say once, few or many, or leave the size out.

NA	TRBJ1-2	TRBV2	NA	CASSDAQPHGYTF	TGTGCCAGCAGTGACGCACAGCCCCATGGCTACACCTTC
NA	TRBJ1-2	TRBV7-9	NA	CASGTATEYGYTF	TGTGCCAGCGGGACGGCCACAGAGTATGGCTACACCTTC
NA	TRBJ1-4	TRBV5-1	NA	CASSFVSVHPDEKLFF	TGCGCCAGCAGCTTCGTTAGCGTCCACCCCGATGAAAAACTGTTTTTT
NA	TRBJ2-5	TRBV6-5	NA	CASTPGGRVETQYF	TGTGCCAGCACTCCCGGCGGCAGGGTGGAGACCCAGTACTTC
NA	TRBJ2-1	TRBV28	NA	CASSPTGAHYNEQFF	TGTGCCAGCAGTCCCACGGGGGCCCACTACAATGAGCAGTTCTTC
NA	TRBJ1-1	TRBV4-3	NA	CASSQVYEGDNIRNTEAFF	TGCGCCAGCAGCCAAGTATATGAAGGAGACAACATAAGGAACACTGAAGCTTTCTTT
NA	TRBJ2-3	TRBV5-4	NA	CASSMAGIGADTQYF	TGTGCCAGCAGCATGGCGGGGATTGGTGCAGATACGCAGTATTTT
TRBD1	TRBJ2-2	TRBV29-1	NA	CSVGGQGRELFF	TGCAGCGTTGGCGGACAGGGCCGGGAGCTGTTTTTT
NA	TRBJ2-1	TRBV30	NA	CAWSSTARPYNEQFF	TGTGCCTGGAGTTCCACGGCCAGGCCCTACAATGAGCAGTTCTTC
NA	TRBJ2-7	TRBV27	NA	CASGLPYYEQYF	TGTGCCAGTGGACTTCCTTACTACGAGCAGTACTTC
NA	TRBJ1-1	TRBV4-3	NA	CASSLVWGPNTEAFF	TGCGCCAGCAGTCTAGTATGGGGCCCGAACACTGAAGCTTTCTTT
NA	TRBJ1-5	TRBV19	NA	CASSIFGNSNQPQHF	TGTGCCAGTAGTATTTTTGGAAATAGCAATCAGCCCCAGCATTTT
NA	TRBJ2-7	TRBV13	NA	CASSTSSYEQYF	TGTGCCAGCAGCACTAGCTCCTACGAGCAGTACTTC
NA	TRBJ2-3	TRBV27	NA	CASSFQTTPWGSDTQYF	TGTGCCAGCAGTTTTCAGACCACCCCTTGGGGCTCAGATACGCAGTATTTT
TRBD1	TRBJ2-2	TRBV5-1	NA	CASSDTGGSTGELFF	TGCGCCAGCAGCGATACAGGGGGCAGTACCGGGGAGCTGTTTTTT
NA	TRBJ1-5	TRBV27	NA	CASSLTGNQPQHF	TGTGCCAGCAGTTTAACCGGGAATCAGCCCCAGCATTTT
NA	TRBJ2-3	TRBV5-1	NA	CASSYAGDTQYF	TGCGCCAGCAGCTATGCGGGGGATACGCAGTATTTT
TRBD2	TRBJ2-7	TRBV2	once	CASSEAILAGGYEQYF	TGTGCCAGCAGTGAAGCGATACTAGCGGGGGGCTACGAGCAGTACTTC
NA	TRBJ1-1	TRBV28	NA	CASTRQLAGLGNTEAFF	TGTGCCAGCACCAGACAGCTTGCGGGACTGGGGAACACTGAAGCTTTCTTT
NA	TRBJ2-5	TRBV27	NA	CASHPLKPGLRGETQYF	TGTGCCAGCCACCCCTTGAAACCGGGACTGAGAGGGGAGACCCAGTACTTC
TRBD2	TRBJ2-7	TRBV7-9	NA	CASSLSGNLGYEQYF	TGTGCCAGCAGCTTAAGCGGGAACTTAGGTTACGAGCAGTACTTC
NA	TRBJ2-1	TRBV5-4	NA	CASSATYNEQFF	TGTGCCAGCAGCGCAACCTACAATGAGCAGTTCTTC
NA	TRBJ2-3	TRBV27	NA	CASSSRGAGTDTQYF	TGTGCCAGCAGTTCAAGGGGCGCAGGCACAGATACGCAGTATTTT
NA	TRBJ1-1	TRBV14	NA	CASSQLSGAGTEAFF	TGTGCCAGCAGCCAATTGTCCGGGGCGGGCACTGAAGCTTTCTTT
TRBD1	TRBJ2-1	TRBV11-2	NA	CASSRPPWGQGVWEQFF	TGTGCCAGCAGCCGACCGCCCTGGGGACAGGGGGTCTGGGAGCAGTTCTTC
NA	TRBJ2-5	TRBV28	NA	CASSLNTPRETQYF	TGTGCCAGCAGTTTAAATACGCCCAGAGAGACCCAGTACTTC
NA	TRBJ2-7	TRBV6-1	NA	CASSARDGSSYEQYF	TGTGCCAGCAGTGCCCGGGACGGCAGCTCCTACGAGCAGTACTTC
NA	TRBJ2-7	TRBV27	NA	CATAQTWVYEQYF	TGTGCCACCGCCCAGACTTGGGTCTACGAGCAGTACTTC
TRBD1	TRBJ1-2	TRBV19	NA	CASTRTGSGYGYTF	TGTGCCAGTACCAGGACAGGGTCGGGCTATGGCTACACCTTC
NA	TRBJ2-7	TRBV4-3	NA	CASSQVQGVSYEQYF	TGCGCCAGCAGCCAGGTTCAAGGGGTCTCCTACGAGCAGTACTTC
NA	TRBJ1-2	TRBV9	NA	CASSVEGTPDGYGYTF	TGTGCCAGCAGCGTAGAAGGGACCCCTGACGGCTATGGCTACACCTTC
NA	TRBJ2-7	TRBV6-5	NA	CASSYPGRGSEQYF	TGTGCCAGCAGTTATCCGGGGCGCGGGTCCGAGCAGTACTTC
TRBD1	TRBJ1-5	TRBV27	NA	CASREGQGAISHF	TGTGCCAGCAGAGAGGGACAGGGGGCGATTTCTCATTTT
NA	TRBJ2-7	TRBV6-1	few	CASAGRYEQYF	TGTGCCAGCGCTGGCCGTTACGAGCAGTACTTC
NA	TRBJ1-3	TRBV25-1	NA	CASSEGSRGGGNTIYF	TGTGCCAGCAGTGAAGGGTCGCGGGGAGGTGGAAACACCATATATTTT
NA	TRBJ2-7	TRBV27	NA	CASSFGTGGYEQYF	TGTGCCAGCAGTTTCGGTACAGGAGGGTACGAGCAGTACTTC